Listed below are T cell receptor beta chains from one sample, sequenced in a study of Tregs in tolerant kidney transplant recipients. The method was immunoSEQ multiplex PCR; TCRdb's version includes in-frame clones alone and lacks a portion of them. In the table there are roughly 250,000 clones, around 81% of which are singletons. Sequencing used CD4+ T cells from blood. Receptors originate from a human donor in good health. Both conserved end residues are part of each CDR3. D genes are given only for firm matches. Rows may omit the clone size; those that give it use once, few, many or a size class.

v_gene	j_gene	d_gene	abundance	CDR3nt	CDR3aa
TRBV11-1	TRBJ2-1	TRBD1	.	TGTGCGAGCGGTTTTAGACAGGGTTTCAATGAGCAGTTCTTC	CASGFRQGFNEQFF
TRBV6-1	TRBJ2-3	TRBD2	.	TGTGCCAGCAGTGAACAGCGGGGAAATACGCAGTATTTT	CASSEQRGNTQYF
TRBV2	TRBJ2-5	TRBD2	.	TGTGCCAGCGGTACGGGGGGTTATAAAGAGACCCAGTACTTC	CASGTGGYKETQYF
TRBV11-2	TRBJ1-3	.	.	TGTGCCAGCAGCTCCATCTGGACCCACTCTTTTGGAAACACCATATATTTT	CASSSIWTHSFGNTIYF
TRBV5-1	TRBJ2-5	.	.	TGCGCCAGCAGCCCGGGACGGCAAGAGACCCAGTACTTC	CASSPGRQETQYF
TRBV19	TRBJ2-7	.	.	TGTGCCAGTAGTATGGGCCTTCTCTACGAGCAGTACTTC	CASSMGLLYEQYF
TRBV2	TRBJ2-5	.	.	TGTGCCAGCACCGAAGGGGGGACGGTCGGGACCCAGTACTTC	CASTEGGTVGTQYF
TRBV30	TRBJ2-3	.	once	TGTGCCTGGAGTGTACGGAGTGGCCCCACAGATACGCAGTATTTT	CAWSVRSGPTDTQYF
TRBV6-6	TRBJ2-5	.	.	TGTGCCAGCAGTTTGCAGGGTAGAGAGACCCAGTACTTC	CASSLQGRETQYF
TRBV29-1	TRBJ2-5	.	.	TGCAGCGTTGCTCTGGGGGAGACCCAGTACTTC	CSVALGETQYF
TRBV27	TRBJ1-5	.	.	TGTGCCAGCAGTGTAGATAGCAATCAGCCCCAGCATTTT	CASSVDSNQPQHF
TRBV2	TRBJ1-1	TRBD1	.	TGTGCCAGCAGAGGGGGCTGGAGCACTGAAGCTTTCTTT	CASRGGWSTEAFF
TRBV6-5	TRBJ2-7	TRBD1	.	TGTGCCAGCAGAACTCCGGGACAGGGGAAGCACGAGCAGTACTTC	CASRTPGQGKHEQYF
TRBV4-1	TRBJ2-1	TRBD2	.	TGCGCCAGCAGCCCGCAGCGGGGGGTCAATGAGCAGTTCTTC	CASSPQRGVNEQFF
TRBV19	TRBJ1-3	.	few	TGTGCCAGTATGGCCAGGGCGTCTGGAAACACCATATATTTT	CASMARASGNTIYF
TRBV5-4	TRBJ2-1	TRBD2	.	TGTGCCAGCAGCCGGACTAGCGGGACGGGGTACAATGAGCAGTTCTTC	CASSRTSGTGYNEQFF
TRBV6-5	TRBJ2-7	.	once	TGTGCCAGCAGTTACTCGGGGCTAGCTCCCTCCTACGAGCAGTACTTC	CASSYSGLAPSYEQYF
TRBV7-8	TRBJ1-2	.	.	TGTGCCAGCAGCTTAGCCCCAACGGAGGGTCATGGCTACACCTTC	CASSLAPTEGHGYTF
TRBV4-1	TRBJ2-1	.	.	TGCGCCAGCAGCCAAGCTCCGCCTAGGGGCCCAGAGGGGTCCTACAATGAGCAGTTCTTC	CASSQAPPRGPEGSYNEQFF
TRBV2	TRBJ2-7	TRBD1	.	TGTGCCAGCAACCGGGACAGGGCCTACGAGCAGTACTTC	CASNRDRAYEQYF
TRBV5-4	TRBJ1-1	TRBD1	.	TGTGCCAGCAGCACGGGACAGCCGAACACTGAAGCTTTCTTT	CASSTGQPNTEAFF
TRBV7-8	TRBJ1-5	.	.	TGTGCCAGCAGCTCTAAGATTAAGGACCAGCCCCAGCATTTT	CASSSKIKDQPQHF
TRBV6-1	TRBJ2-7	.	.	TGTGCCAGCACCACTAGGACGGGGGCGATCTACGAGCAGTACTTC	CASTTRTGAIYEQYF
TRBV9	TRBJ2-5	TRBD1	.	TGTGCCAGCAGCGTAAGGGGGCTGGAGACCCAGTACTTC	CASSVRGLETQYF
TRBV29-1	TRBJ1-1	.	.	TGCAGCGTTGTTAACGGATTGAACACTGAAGCTTTCTTT	CSVVNGLNTEAFF
TRBV7-9	TRBJ1-2	.	.	TGTGCCAGCAGCCCGGACAGCTACTATGGCTACACCTTC	CASSPDSYYGYTF
TRBV15	TRBJ2-7	.	.	TGTGCCACCAGCAGAGACAGGGTTGATTCCTACGAGCAGTACTTC	CATSRDRVDSYEQYF
TRBV6-1	TRBJ2-7	.	.	TGTGCCAGCAGTGAACGCGGGCCCTACGAGCAGTACTTC	CASSERGPYEQYF
TRBV19	TRBJ1-1	.	.	TGTGCCAGTAATGGACAGTCGAACACTGAAGCTTTCTTT	CASNGQSNTEAFF
TRBV5-1	TRBJ2-1	TRBD2	once	TGCGCCAGCAGCGTGACTAGCGGGAGTTGGTCCTACAATGAGCAGTTCTTC	CASSVTSGSWSYNEQFF
TRBV4-2	TRBJ2-6	.	.	TGTGCCAGCAGCCAAGATGGGGTGGGCACCTACTCTGGGGCCAACGTCCTGACTTTC	CASSQDGVGTYSGANVLTF
TRBV5-1	TRBJ2-7	.	.	TGCGCCAGCAGCTCGAGGGGCCAGGCCTACGAGCAGTACTTC	CASSSRGQAYEQYF
TRBV6-4	TRBJ2-5	TRBD2	.	TGTGCCAGCAGTCGGAGCGGGGGGGCCGGGGAGACCCAGTACTTC	CASSRSGGAGETQYF
TRBV25-1	TRBJ1-3	TRBD1	.	TGTGCCAGCAGTGGAGGACAGGGGGCCTTCTCTGGAAACACCATATATTTT	CASSGGQGAFSGNTIYF
TRBV7-9	TRBJ2-3	.	.	TGTGCCAGCCAAACTACCACAGATACGCAGTATTTT	CASQTTTDTQYF
TRBV10-2	TRBJ2-5	.	.	TGCGCCAGCAGTGGATCGGCCAGCCGGGAGACCCAGTACTTC	CASSGSASRETQYF
TRBV2	TRBJ1-5	.	.	TGTGCCAGCAGATCCAGTAATAGCAATCAGCCCCAGCATTTT	CASRSSNSNQPQHF